Below are 2 T cell receptor beta chains sequenced from a single sample in a study of shared clonotypes between healthy human individuals. This table comes from immunoSEQ multiplex PCR, and its TCRdb copy is limited to in-frame clones, with some not included. The sample has roughly 110,000 clones, 68% seen once. Material: memory CD8+ T cells sorted from blood. The sample's subset: CD45RO+ cells pooled with CCR7-negative TemRA cells. The receptors were sampled from a woman aged 25-40 years in good health.

This clone was seen more than once but under ten times. The V gene is TRBV19, the J gene TRBJ1-5; D is perhaps TRBD1 (5 bases). Germline CDR1 and CDR2: LNHDA and SQIVND (reference sequence). Trimming removed 3 bases from V and 3 bases from J, with 9 bases in between. CDR3 size: 14 residues. CDR3 residues: CASSILDNNQPQHF. For the CDR3, the DNA is TGTGCCAGTAGTATTTTGGACAACAATCAGCCCCAGCATTTT.

This chain links TRBV6-5 with TRBJ2-5, with 11 bases fitting TRBD2. The CDR3 spans 15 residues. The ends lost 0 bases at V and 7 bases at J; junction bases unmatched: 4. CDR1 MNHEY and CDR2 SVGAGI come from the germline V gene. CDR3 in DNA: TGTGCCAGCAGTTACTCTAGCGGGAGGGCCGGGACCCAGTACTTC. It is translated as CASSYSSGRAGTQYF.